This T cell receptor beta chain was captured in a study of post-analysis software for immune sequencing data. Points from the study as a whole: About 5 TRBV segments were more frequent in patients than controls; TRBV5-6, TRBV5-1 and TRBV20-1 belonged to this group. Multiple sclerosis patients had significantly lower normalized Chao1 diversity than controls.

V was trimmed by 5 bases and J by 3 bases, leaving 17 bases between them. CDR1 is SGHVS, CDR2 FQNEAQ, per germline. The CDR3 consists of 16 residues. Included in the TCR beta cDNA libraries were unique molecular identifiers. It was from about 1 to 10 million T cells that roughly 0.5 million cDNA molecules came. TCRdb re-analysed the PCR reads in MiXCR, keeping a single row per CDR3 protein. The data show approximately 730,000 distinct CDR3 sequences, about 43% seen once. This clonotype occurred once. Its matching antigen is unknown. The sequenced sample consisted of blood. The chain combines TRBV7-8 with TRBJ2-1; D not certain. This TCR came from a girl aged 10 to 17 with multiple sclerosis. The CDR3 protein is CASSPKGWNFYNEQFF. CDR3 coding DNA: TGTGCCAGCAGCCCCAAGGGCTGGAACTTCTACAATGAGCAGTTCTTC.